The entry that follows covers one T cell receptor beta chain sequence. The target antigen is unknown. TCRdb processed the 5' RACE reads anew with MiXCR; each CDR3 protein has one entry. The sample shows some 440,000 distinct CDR3 sequences, approximately 25% of them seen only once. These data originate in a study of identical twins. Study results and caveats: A lower insertion count was a feature of abundant cord blood beta clonotypes, with no such feature in memory repertoires.

Germline V gene lookup returns CDR1 SGHTA and CDR2 FQGNSA. The length of the CDR3 is 14 residues. The V end was cut by 0 bases, the J end by 5 bases, with 11 bases between. Only healthy Caucasians were included as donors. The same sample was also studied in work on T cells expressing NK-cell markers. That study reports: Among eight sequenced donors, seven carried HCMV seropositivity while one was seronegative.

The receptor's source is a woman aged 18-29 years in good health. Sequencing was carried out using CD4+ T cells sorted from blood. This chain joins TRBV7-2 and TRBJ2-7; D remains unclear. CDR3 sequence reads: CASSLALGYDEQYF. CDR3 bases: TGTGCCAGCAGCTTAGCGCTAGGTTATGACGAGCAGTACTTC.